Given below is one T cell receptor beta chain in context. This sample was taken from a study of T-cell reconstitution after alpha-beta-depleted transplantation in children. V was shortened by 5 bases and J by 5 bases, with 18 bases between the two germline ends. CDR3 size: 15 residues. Germline V lookup: CDR1 SGHVS, CDR2 FNYEAQ. Molecular barcoding with unique molecular identifiers was used for the TCRbeta library. Via MiXCR, TCRdb re-called the PCR reads, giving one row per CDR3 protein. The sample records about 540,000 distinct CDR3 sequences, approximately 16% being singletons. The V and J genes are TRBV7-6 and TRBJ1-2; D is uncertain. The clonotype comes from a human donor who donated a stem cell graft to a child with acute lymphoblastic leukemia. The sequences come from PBMCs from the stem cell graft donor, collected from the stem cell graft. The chain's CDR3 is CASSPDLFGWYGYTF. CDR3 coding DNA: TGTGCCAGCAGCCCGGACCTCTTTGGTTGGTATGGCTACACCTTC.